This TCR beta chain originates from a study of T cell clones after liver transplantation. Study in general: Samples came from ITN030ST, which attempted immunosuppression withdrawal within 2 years of liver transplantation.

Clones were read by immunoSEQ multiplex PCR, and TCRdb kept only the in-frame ones, dropping some. The sample holds some 110,000 clones; roughly four fifths are singletons and the top ten take 0.8% to 1%. V was shortened by 1 base and J by 7 bases, with 12 bases between the two germline ends. The germline V gene has CDR1 SGHRS and CDR2 YFSETQ. CDR3 length equals 14 residues. V is TRBV5-1 and J is TRBJ2-1; D is perhaps TRBD1 (5 bases). This clonotype was sampled from a human donor who received a liver transplant. The sequencing used CD4+ T cells from blood, collected before liver transplant. This CDR3 reads CASSLQGPPNEQFF. Here the CDR3 DNA reads TGCGCCAGCAGCTTGCAGGGTCCGCCTAATGAGCAGTTCTTC. Full variable domain (missing parts from reference TRBV5-1 and TRBJ2-1): KAGVTQTPRYLIKTRGQQVTLSCSPISGHRSVSWYQQTPGQGLQFLFEYFSETQRNKGNFPGRFSGRQFSNSRSEMNVSTLELGDSALYLCASSLQGPPNEQFFGPGTRLTVL.